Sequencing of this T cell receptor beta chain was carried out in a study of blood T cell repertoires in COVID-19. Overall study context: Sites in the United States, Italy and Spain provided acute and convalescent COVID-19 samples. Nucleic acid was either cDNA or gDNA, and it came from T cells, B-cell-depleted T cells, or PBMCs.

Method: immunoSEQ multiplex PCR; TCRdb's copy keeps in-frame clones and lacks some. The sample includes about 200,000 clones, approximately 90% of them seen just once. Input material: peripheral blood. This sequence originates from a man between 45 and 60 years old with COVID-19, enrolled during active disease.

CDR3 bases: TGTGCCAGCAGCCACGGACAGGCCAATCAGCCCCAGCATTTT. It translates to CASSHGQANQPQHF. The rearrangement links TRBV27 to TRBJ1-5, with 7 nucleotides matching TRBD1. V was clipped by 6 bases and J by 3 bases; unmatched bases: 5. The V gene's germline CDR1 is MNHEY and CDR2 SMNVEV (reference sequence). The CDR3 loop spans 14 amino acids.